Sequencing of this T cell receptor beta chain was carried out in a study of T-cell memory formation after mild COVID-19. The overall study: TCR clusters were mostly confined to one donor each.

TCRdb itself ran the 5' RACE reads through MiXCR, one entry per CDR3 protein. The sample has 150,000 or so distinct CDR3 sequences, roughly 15% seen once. Points from the study as a whole: Second-wave clones that peaked on day 37 lacked confirmed SARS-CoV-2 specificity.

CDR1 is SGHRS, CDR2 YFSETQ, per germline. The CDR3 is 13 amino acids. The V segment lost 7 bases and the J segment 4 bases; nucleotides outside the gene matches: 2. Details on this clonotype: Its antigen remains unknown.

J is TRBJ1-2 and V is TRBV5-1; TRBD1 matches at 12 bases. The sequence was obtained from an adult woman who had mild COVID-19 (a few samples of this study predate the infection). Cell type and time point are not known. Specimen: PBMCs or a T cell subset sorted from them (not recorded which). The CDR3 region is CASGTGGVYGYTF. The CDR3 DNA is TGCGCCAGCGGGACAGGGGGCGTCTATGGCTACACCTTC.